What follows are 32 T cell receptor beta chains derived from one specimen sequenced in a study of blood T cell repertoires in COVID-19 (dated by TCRdb to about 2020). Library preparation was by the immunoSEQ multiplex PCR assay. In TCRdb, the immuneACCESS table is reduced to in-frame sequences with V and J assigned. These tables do not hold every clone; where another copy was compared, an unresolved V gene accounts for under half, and the others remain unexplained. Recorded for this sample are over 200,000 clones; about 90% of them occurred a single time. The ten largest account for less than 3% of the sample. Source material: peripheral blood. The receptors come from a woman in her sixties with acute or convalescent COVID-19.

J is TRBJ2-1 and V is TRBV6-2 or TRBV6-3; 11 bases map to TRBD2. The CDR3 is 16 amino acids. With 5 bases clipped from V and 9 bases from J, the junction kept 12 bases outside the gene matches. CDR1 is MNHEY, CDR2 SVGEGT, per germline. DNA for the CDR3: TGTGCCAGCAGTCTTCTGGCGGTAGCGGGAGGGGGTGAGCAGTTCTTC. Translation: CASSLLAVAGGGEQFF.

This chain links TRBV19 with TRBJ2-2, with 9 bases fitting TRBD1. The germline V gene has CDR1 LNHDA and CDR2 SQIVND (reference sequence). The J segment lost 4 bases and the V segment lost 8 bases, leaving 11 bases of the junction unmatched. This CDR3 spans 16 amino acids. The CDR3: CASSQGAQILTGELFF. The CDR3 DNA reads as TGTGCCAGTTCACAGGGGGCACAGATTCTCACCGGGGAGCTGTTTTTT. Together with reference TRBV19 and TRBJ2-2, the CDR3 gives the full variable domain: DGGITQSPKYLFRKEGQNVTLSCEQNLNHDAMYWYRQDPGQGLRLIYYSQIVNDFQKGDIAEGYSVSREKKESFPLTVTSAQKNPTAFYLCASSQGAQILTGELFFGEGSRLTVL.

The J gene is TRBJ2-7, the V gene TRBV30; perhaps TRBD2 as D (6 bases). Germline CDR1 reads GTSNPN; CDR2 reads SVGIG (reference sequence). Trimming stripped 4 bases from V and 6 bases from J, with 19 bases between. This CDR3 comprises 14 residues. Here the CDR3 reads CAWKAGTPGAEQYF. CDR3 DNA: TGTGCCTGGAAGGCGGGGACGCCAGGTGCCGAGCAGTACTTC.

Only a few counts were recorded for this clone. V usage is TRBV6-5 and J usage is TRBJ2-1, with TRBD1 matching over 10 bases. Germline V gene data show CDR1 as MNHEY and CDR2 as SVGAGI. Trimming removed 6 bases from V and 5 bases from J; junction bases left unmatched: 4. CDR3 length: 14 amino acids. The CDR3 nucleotides read TGTGCCAGCAGCCGCGGGACAGGGGACAATGAGCAGTTCTTC. Translation: CASSRGTGDNEQFF.

By proportion, this clone is medium-sized (0.01 to 0.1%). This CDR3 is also generated by other DNA sequences in the sample. This sequence joins TRBV2 and TRBJ1-5, with D uncertain. Trimming took off 3 bases at V and 0 bases at J, with 6 bases between the two ends. The CDR3 runs to 14 residues. CDR1 and CDR2 (germline): SNHLY, FYNNEI. Written as DNA, the CDR3 is TGTGCCAGCAGTGACAGTCATAGCAATCAGCCCCAGCATTTT. This translates into CASSDSHSNQPQHF. Full variable domain (rest looked up from reference TRBV2 and TRBJ1-5): EPEVTQTPSHQVTQMGQEVILRCVPISNHLYFYWYRQILGQKVEFLVSFYNNEISEKSEIFDDQFSVERPDGSNFTLKIRSTKLEDSAMYFCASSDSHSNQPQHFGDGTRLSIL.

This clone was counted between two and nine times. The chain is built from TRBV29-1 and TRBJ2-1; a possible D gene is TRBD1 (6 bases). Trimming took off 3 bases at V and 13 bases at J, with 13 bases between the two ends. The germline gives CDR1 SQVTM, CDR2 ANQGSEA. The CDR3 runs to 11 residues. The CDR3 nucleotides read TGCAGCGTTGATCCACAGGGATTTCAGTTCTTC. This sequence encodes CSVDPQGFQFF.

The gene calls are TRBV7-9 and TRBJ1-5; 7 nucleotides line up with TRBD1. CDR1 is SEHNR and CDR2 is FQNEAQ in the germline V gene (reference sequence). With 5 bases clipped from V and 2 bases from J, the junction kept 6 bases outside the gene matches. The CDR3 is made up of 15 amino acids. The CDR3 sequence is CASSLTGQGNQPQHF. The CDR3 coding sequence is TGTGCCAGCAGCCTTACCGGACAGGGCAATCAGCCCCAGCATTTT.

The rearrangement uses TRBV6-5 and TRBJ2-7; 10 nucleotides align to TRBD1. Germline V lookup: CDR1 MNHEY, CDR2 SVGAGI. With V trimmed by 6 bases and J by 7 bases, 6 bases remained unmatched. The length of the CDR3 is 13 residues. The chain's CDR3 is CASSRDRGEEQYF. The CDR3, as DNA: TGTGCCAGCAGCAGGGACAGGGGTGAGGAGCAGTACTTC.

The rearrangement links TRBV30 to TRBJ1-5; 10 bases are shared with TRBD1. The CDR3 is 16 residues long. V lost 2 bases and J lost 2; bases outside the gene matches: 6. CDR1 and CDR2 (germline): GTSNPN, SVGIG (reference sequence). CDR3 sequence reads: CAWSSRQGAGNQPQHF. The CDR3 DNA reads as TGTGCCTGGAGTTCAAGACAGGGGGCAGGCAATCAGCCCCAGCATTTT.

The chain recombines TRBV29-1 with TRBJ1-5, with D tentatively TRBD1 (5 bases). Trimming removed 7 bases at V and 1 base at J, with 20 bases between. The CDR3 totals 16 residues. Germline-derived CDR1 and CDR2 are SQVTM and ANQGSEA. CDR3 in amino acids: CSALIKTVSSNQPQHF. CDR3 in DNA: TGCAGCGCCTTAATAAAGACAGTTTCCAGCAATCAGCCCCAGCATTTT.

The chain couples TRBV4-2 to TRBJ2-7; 9 nucleotides agree with TRBD1. The V gene end was trimmed by 3 bases and the J gene end by 4 bases; junction bases not matched to a gene: 4. Germline assignment: CDR1 LGHNA and CDR2 YNFKEQ. CDR3 length equals 14 residues. CDR3: CASSHTGTGYEQYF. The CDR3 coding sequence is TGTGCCAGCAGCCACACCGGGACAGGGTACGAGCAGTACTTC.

This clone was recorded a few times. Other DNA sequences of this sample code for an identical CDR3. The chain uses TRBV11-3 and TRBJ2-5, with D perhaps matching TRBD1 (5 bases). The ends were cut back, 3 bases at V and 1 base at J, with 9 bases in the middle. This CDR3 is built from 14 residues. Germline V gene data show CDR1 as SGHNT and CDR2 as YENEEA. In DNA form, the CDR3 reads TGTGCCAGCAGCTTTGGACAAAGCCAAGAGACCCAGTACTTC. It yields the protein CASSFGQSQETQYF.

Only a few counts were recorded for this clone. V usage is TRBV7-2 and J usage is TRBJ1-3; the D is unclear. V lost 4 bases and J lost 0, with 7 bases in between. Germline loops: CDR1 SGHTA, CDR2 FQGNSA. The CDR3 is 14 amino acids. The DNA of the CDR3 is TGTGCCAGCAGCTCTGGGCCCTCTGGAAACACCATATATTTT. This sequence encodes CASSSGPSGNTIYF.

The rearrangement joins TRBV5-1 to TRBJ2-2; 13 positions match TRBD2. The CDR3 length is 15 residues. Germline V lookup: CDR1 SGHRS, CDR2 YFSETQ. V lost 7 bases, J lost 1 base, and 1 base stayed unmatched. CDR3 region: CASRLAGGNTGELFF. CDR3 bases: TGCGCCAGCCGACTAGCGGGGGGGAACACCGGGGAGCTGTTTTTT.

Note on this clone: This CDR3 is also generated by other DNA sequences in the sample. The CDR3, as DNA: TGCGCCAGCAGCTCCCGGGATTCCTATGGCTACACCTTC. It specifies CASSSRDSYGYTF. This sequence joins TRBV5-1 and TRBJ1-2; D gene ambiguous. There are 13 residues in the CDR3. The ends were cut back, 3 bases at V and 4 bases at J, with 10 bases in the middle. The germline CDR1 and CDR2 sequences are SGHRS and YFSETQ. The whole variable domain, filled in from reference TRBV5-1 and TRBJ1-2, reads KAGVTQTPRYLIKTRGQQVTLSCSPISGHRSVSWYQQTPGQGLQFLFEYFSETQRNKGNFPGRFSGRQFSNSRSEMNVSTLELGDSALYLCASSSRDSYGYTFGSGTRLTVV.

V usage is TRBV2 and J usage is TRBJ1-2; 9 nucleotides match TRBD1. The junction had 12 bases not matched to a gene; V was cut back by 10 bases and J by 6 bases. This CDR3 contains 14 residues. Looked up from germline, CDR1 is SNHLY and CDR2 is FYNNEI. CDR3 sequence: CATRPGQGYDGYTF. The CDR3, as DNA: TGTGCCACGAGGCCGGGACAGGGTTATGATGGCTACACCTTC.

The V gene is TRBV19, the J gene TRBJ2-3, with D unclear. Germline V gene sequence: CDR1 LNHDA, CDR2 SQIVND (reference sequence). The CDR3 has 17 amino acids. The V and J ends lost 4 bases and 2 bases respectively, with 19 bases between them. CDR3 nucleotide sequence: TGTGCCAGTAGTAAGGATTCCAGGCCCCCTTACACAGATACGCAGTATTTT. Its translation: CASSKDSRPPYTDTQYF.

The chain employs TRBV12-5 and TRBJ1-1; 8 nucleotides agree with TRBD1. J gave up 8 bases and V 7 bases, and 9 bases lay outside the gene matches. Germline values: CDR1 LGHNT, CDR2 FRNRAP. The CDR3 has 13 amino acids. The CDR3 coding sequence is TGTGCTAGTGCCCTGACAGGGGCACAGGAAGCTTTCTTT. Amino acid sequence: CASALTGAQEAFF.

This chain uses TRBV5-6 with TRBJ1-2; D not resolved. V gave up 4 bases and J gave up 8 bases, with 12 bases separating them. CDR1 and CDR2 from the germline V gene are SGHDT and YYEEEE. The length of the CDR3 is 12 residues. This chain's CDR3 is CASSRTKRGYTF. In DNA, the CDR3 is TGTGCCAGCAGCCGGACTAAGAGAGGCTACACCTTC.

The chain carries TRBV21-1 and TRBJ2-1; the DNA was not compared with TRBD2, the D call given in the table. TRBV21-1 is noted as a pseudogene. The CDR3 has 18 residues. The CDR3 is CASSNWTSGPSSYNEQFF. For the CDR3, the DNA is TGTGCCAGCAGCAATTGGACTAGCGGGCCCAGCTCCTACAATGAGCAGTTCTTC.

This clone was seen a single time. CDR3 sequence reads: CASSTSGTRFPDTQYF. CDR3 in DNA: TGTGCCAGCAGCACCTCCGGGACTAGATTCCCAGATACGCAGTATTTT. This rearrangement joins TRBV7-2 to TRBJ2-3; 8 bases are a match to TRBD2. The CDR3 extends over 16 amino acids. Germline CDR1 SGHTA, CDR2 FQGNSA. V shed 5 bases, J shed 4 bases, and the junction held 11 bases outside the gene matches.

This clone has just a few counts. The chain joins TRBV19 to TRBJ2-3, with TRBD2 matching over 10 bases. V trimming: 6 bases; J trimming: 6 bases; junction bases outside the gene matches: 9. Germline V CDR1 and CDR2: LNHDA, SQIVND (reference sequence). There are 15 residues in the CDR3. The CDR3 coding sequence is TGTGCCAGTAGGAGTCTCCTAGCGGGAGAGGATACGCAGTATTTT. It encodes CASRSLLAGEDTQYF.

The rearrangement uses TRBV7-2 and TRBJ2-7, with 7 bases identical to TRBD2. V shed 1 base and J 5 bases; nucleotides not matched to a gene: 8. The germline V gene encodes CDR1 SGHTA and CDR2 FQGNSA. The CDR3 is 15 residues long. The CDR3 coding sequence is TGTGCCAGCAGCTTAGGTGCGGGAGTCCCCCACGAGCAGTACTTC. It translates to CASSLGAGVPHEQYF.

The genes are TRBV27 and TRBJ2-7; D remains unclear. CDR1 is MNHEY and CDR2 is SMNVEV in the germline V gene (reference sequence). The CDR3 spans 17 residues. Trimming removed 2 bases from V and 6 bases from J, with 23 bases in between. The CDR3 DNA reads as TGTGCCAGCAGTTTAGGCCCCTTATATCAGCAGGCTACCGAGCAGTACTTC. Translated, it gives CASSLGPLYQQATEQYF.

This sequence joins TRBV4-1 and TRBJ2-3, with 8 bases identical to TRBD1. Per the germline V gene, CDR1 is MGHRA and CDR2 is YSYEKL. This CDR3 comprises 16 residues. V lost 1 base and J lost 3; bases outside the gene matches: 6. Written as DNA, the CDR3 is TGCGCCAGCAGCCAAGTTTTAACAGGGGGGACAGATACGCAGTATTTT. This encodes CASSQVLTGGTDTQYF.

This chain connects TRBV2 to TRBJ2-6; possible D gene TRBD2, 6 bases. V was pared by 3 bases and J by 0 bases, with 12 bases between. Germline CDR1 reads SNHLY; CDR2 reads FYNNEI. The CDR3 is made up of 17 amino acids. The CDR3 nucleotides are TGTGCCAGCAGTGAGGGACGGGGGTTCTCTGGGGCCAACGTCCTGACTTTC. Amino acid sequence: CASSEGRGFSGANVLTF.

This chain joins TRBV28 and TRBJ1-2; 7 bases align to TRBD1. The CDR3 sequence is 12 residues long. V lost 11 bases to trimming and J lost 4 bases; unmatched junction nucleotides: 7. Germline V gene lookup returns CDR1 MDHEN and CDR2 SYDVKM. The CDR3: CAASGTVYGYTF. CDR3 DNA: TGTGCCGCCTCCGGGACAGTCTATGGCTACACCTTC.

The rearrangement uses TRBV27 and TRBJ1-5, with 9 bases fitting TRBD1. CDR3 size: 19 residues. The germline CDR1 and CDR2 sequences are MNHEY and SMNVEV (reference sequence). Trimming at V came to 4 bases and at J to 0 bases, leaving 13 bases not matched to a gene. The CDR3 bases are TGTGCCAGCAGTTCAAACCGTCCCGGGACAGGGAATAGCAATCAGCCCCAGCATTTT. This encodes CASSSNRPGTGNSNQPQHF.

V and J are TRBV9 and TRBJ2-3; 8 bases are a match to TRBD2. Losses at the gene ends were 4 bases for V and 4 bases for J; bases not matched to a gene: 11. CDR3 length equals 16 residues. Germline values: CDR1 SGDLS, CDR2 YYNGEE. The CDR3, as DNA: TGTGCCAGCAGCCTACGGGGGGGCTTTATCGCAGATACGCAGTATTTT. Translating it yields CASSLRGGFIADTQYF.

This clone has just a few counts. The chain combines TRBV23-1 with TRBJ2-7, with TRBD1 as a possible D gene (6 bases). TRBV23-1 is an open reading frame, and its role is uncertain. The CDR3 length is 14 residues. V lost 2 bases and J lost 2, with 10 bases in between. The CDR3 nucleotides are TGCGCCAGCAGTCAAGCTACAGGGCCCTACGAGCAGTACTTC. It codes for CASSQATGPYEQYF.

The V call is TRBV19, the J call TRBJ1-2, with D possibly matching TRBD1 (6 bases). Trimming took off 3 bases at V and 8 bases at J, with 19 bases between the two ends. The CDR3 has 15 amino acids. Germline CDR1 LNHDA, CDR2 SQIVND (reference sequence). For the CDR3, the DNA is TGTGCCAGTAGTATTGAACTTCAGGGGCGAGCCGGCTACACCTTC. The encoded protein is CASSIELQGRAGYTF.

The V and J genes are TRBV5-1 and TRBJ1-2; unclear D gene. Trimming cost V 4 bases and J 7 bases, with 17 bases left between them. The CDR3 has 14 residues. Per the germline V gene, CDR1 is SGHRS and CDR2 is YFSETQ. The CDR3, as DNA: TGCGCCAGCAGCGGCGGAACGGGAAATGCTGGCTACACCTTC. It is translated as CASSGGTGNAGYTF.